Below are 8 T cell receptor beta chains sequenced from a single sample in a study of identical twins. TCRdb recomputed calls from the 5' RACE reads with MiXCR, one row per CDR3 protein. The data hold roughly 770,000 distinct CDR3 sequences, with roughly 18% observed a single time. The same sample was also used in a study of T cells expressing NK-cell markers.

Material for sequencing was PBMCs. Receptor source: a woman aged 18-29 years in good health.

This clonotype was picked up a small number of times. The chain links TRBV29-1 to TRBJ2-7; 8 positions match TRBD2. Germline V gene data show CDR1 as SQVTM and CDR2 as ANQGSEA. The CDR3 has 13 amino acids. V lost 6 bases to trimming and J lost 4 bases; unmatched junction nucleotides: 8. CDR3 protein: CSVRGASGYEQYF. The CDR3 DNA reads TGCAGCGTGAGGGGGGCTAGCGGGTACGAGCAGTACTTC.

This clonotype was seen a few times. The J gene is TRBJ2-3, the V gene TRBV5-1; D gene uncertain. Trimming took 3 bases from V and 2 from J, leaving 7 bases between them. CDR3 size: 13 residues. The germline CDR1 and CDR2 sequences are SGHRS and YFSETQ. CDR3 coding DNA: TGCGCCAGCAGCTACGACCCCACAGATACGCAGTATTTT. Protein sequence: CASSYDPTDTQYF.

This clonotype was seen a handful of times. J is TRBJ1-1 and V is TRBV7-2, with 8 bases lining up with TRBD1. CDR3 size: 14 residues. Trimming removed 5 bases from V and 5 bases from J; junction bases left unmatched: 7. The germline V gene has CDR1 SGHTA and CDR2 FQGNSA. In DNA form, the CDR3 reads TGTGCCAGCAGCCGCGACAGGGGCCCGACTGAAGCTTTCTTT. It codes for CASSRDRGPTEAFF.

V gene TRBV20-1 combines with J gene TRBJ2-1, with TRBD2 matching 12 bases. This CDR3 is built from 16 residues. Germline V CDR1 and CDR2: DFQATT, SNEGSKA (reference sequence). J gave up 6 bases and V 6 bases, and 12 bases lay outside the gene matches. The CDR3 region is CSATLLLAGGLNEQFF. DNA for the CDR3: TGCAGTGCAACTCTTTTACTAGCGGGAGGACTCAATGAGCAGTTCTTC.

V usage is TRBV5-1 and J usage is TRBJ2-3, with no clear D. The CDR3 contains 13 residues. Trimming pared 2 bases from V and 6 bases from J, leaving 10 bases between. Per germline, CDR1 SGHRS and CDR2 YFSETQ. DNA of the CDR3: TGCGCCAGCAGCTTCCTAGAATCGGATACGCAGTATTTT. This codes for CASSFLESDTQYF.

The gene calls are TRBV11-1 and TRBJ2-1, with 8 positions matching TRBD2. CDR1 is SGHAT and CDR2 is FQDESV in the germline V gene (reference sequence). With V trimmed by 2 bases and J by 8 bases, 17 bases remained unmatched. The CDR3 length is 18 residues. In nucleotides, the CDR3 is TGTGCCAGCAGCTTATCGGCCGGCCAGCGGGGGAATGTCGATGAGCAGTTCTTC. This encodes CASSLSAGQRGNVDEQFF.

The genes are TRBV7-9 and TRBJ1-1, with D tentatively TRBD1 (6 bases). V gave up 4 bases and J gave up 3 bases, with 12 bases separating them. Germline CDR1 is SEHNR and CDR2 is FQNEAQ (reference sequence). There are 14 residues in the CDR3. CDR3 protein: CASSSQGRDTEAFF. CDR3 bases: TGTGCCAGCAGCTCACAGGGTCGGGACACTGAAGCTTTCTTT.

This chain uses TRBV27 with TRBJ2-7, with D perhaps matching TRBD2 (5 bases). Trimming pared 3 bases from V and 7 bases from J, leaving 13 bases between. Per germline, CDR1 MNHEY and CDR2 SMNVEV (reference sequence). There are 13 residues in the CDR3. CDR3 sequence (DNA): TGTGCCAGCAGTTTCAGACGGGGTCGGGAGCAGTACTTC. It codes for CASSFRRGREQYF.